Listed below are T cell receptor beta chains from one sample, sequenced in a study of blood T cell repertoires in COVID-19. Using immunoSEQ multiplex PCR, the repertoire was profiled, and TCRdb retains in-frame clones only, with some absent. The sample holds roughly 220,000 clones, roughly 79% seen once. The sample comprised PBMCs or T cells enriched from blood (not recorded which). The receptors shown here come from a man aged 40-50 years who had recovered from COVID-19. The CDR3 runs from the conserved cysteine through the conserved F or W. Each record gives: J gene, V gene, CDR3 protein.

TRBJ1-2	TRBV5-6	CASTLGKAGYTF
TRBJ1-3	TRBV4-3	CASSQGTGAGNTIYF
TRBJ1-1	TRBV23-1	CATPRGQGAWGDTEAFF
TRBJ2-3	TRBV7-2	CASRRTLSSRGGDTQYF
TRBJ2-2	TRBV29-1	CSVEYTGELFF
TRBJ1-6	TRBV28	CASSGAVLNNSPLHF
TRBJ1-1	TRBV5-1	CASSLGTATEAFF
TRBJ2-1	TRBV4-1	CASSQDLGLGDSYNEQFF
TRBJ2-1	TRBV3-1/TRBV3-2	CASSPAPGNEQFF
TRBJ1-5	TRBV19	CARAKGQVNQPQHF
TRBJ1-4	TRBV5-1	CASSLERDNEKLFF